The 3 T cell receptor beta chains listed next were all sequenced from one sample in a study of cytomegalovirus exposure and HLA in healthy donors. PCR involved 60 Vbeta and 13 Jbeta primers. Here immunoSEQ multiplex PCR was the method, and the copy in TCRdb shows in-frame clones only, minus some. Of over 130,000 clones listed, about three quarters are singletons. Sequenced material: PBMCs. All receptors derive from a woman aged 25 to 39 in good health and CMV-seronegative.

This CDR3 is CASSLEGQGDTGELFF. The CDR3 DNA follows: TGCGCCAGCAGCTTGGAAGGACAGGGAGACACCGGGGAGCTGTTTTTT. The genes are TRBV5-1 and TRBJ2-2; 8 bases match TRBD1. The ends lost 0 bases at V and 3 bases at J; junction bases unmatched: 4. The CDR3 runs to 16 residues. CDR1 and CDR2 (germline): SGHRS, YFSETQ.

This clone was counted a few times. This chain joins TRBV7-2 and TRBJ2-7; 9 bases map to TRBD2. Per germline, CDR1 SGHTA and CDR2 FQGNSA. The CDR3 extends over 16 amino acids. V gave up 3 bases and J gave up 2 bases; unmatched junction bases: 8. The CDR3 nucleotides read TGTGCCAGCAGCTTGGGGGGCGGCGGGAGGGCCTACGAGCAGTACTTC. The encoded protein is CASSLGGGGRAYEQYF.

The chain has TRBV9 and TRBJ2-2, with D tentatively TRBD2 (5 bases). The V gene lost 4 bases and the J gene lost 0 bases, with 10 bases spanning the gap. Germline-derived CDR1 and CDR2 are SGDLS and YYNGEE. The CDR3 has 15 residues. Here the CDR3 reads CASSLGISNTGELFF. The CDR3 DNA is TGTGCCAGCAGCCTCGGGATCTCGAACACCGGGGAGCTGTTTTTT.